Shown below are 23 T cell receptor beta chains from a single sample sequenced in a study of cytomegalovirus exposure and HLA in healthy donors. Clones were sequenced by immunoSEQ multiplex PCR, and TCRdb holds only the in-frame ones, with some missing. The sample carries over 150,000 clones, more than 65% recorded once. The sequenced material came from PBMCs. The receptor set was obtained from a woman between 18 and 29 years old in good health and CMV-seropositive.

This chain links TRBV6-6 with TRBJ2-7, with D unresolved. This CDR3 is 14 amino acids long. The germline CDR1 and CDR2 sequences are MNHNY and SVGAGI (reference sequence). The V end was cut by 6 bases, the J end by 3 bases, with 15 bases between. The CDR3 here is CASSPWQRGYEQYF. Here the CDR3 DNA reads TGTGCCAGCAGCCCCTGGCAGCGAGGCTACGAGCAGTACTTC.

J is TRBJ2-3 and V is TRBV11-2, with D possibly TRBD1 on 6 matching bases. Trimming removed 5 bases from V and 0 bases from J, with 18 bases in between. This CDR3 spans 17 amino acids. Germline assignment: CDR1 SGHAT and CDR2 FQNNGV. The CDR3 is CASSLLGRGHSTDTQYF. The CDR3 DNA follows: TGTGCCAGCAGCCTTCTGGGTCGGGGACATAGCACAGATACGCAGTATTTT. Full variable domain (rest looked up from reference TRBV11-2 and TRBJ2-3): EAGVAQSPRYKIIEKRQSVAFWCNPISGHATLYWYQQILGQGPKLLIQFQNNGVVDDSQLPKDRFSAERLKGVDSTLKIQPAKLEDSAVYLCASSLLGRGHSTDTQYFGPGTRLTVL.

The CDR3, as DNA: TGTGCCACCCAGTCAGGGGGACGGGGGTACTTC. It translates to CATQSGGRGYF. The J gene is TRBJ2-7, the V gene TRBV27, with 7 bases matching TRBD1. J lost 12 bases, V lost 10 bases, and 12 bases had no gene match. Germline V gene data show CDR1 as MNHEY and CDR2 as SMNVEV (reference sequence). This CDR3 is built from 11 residues.

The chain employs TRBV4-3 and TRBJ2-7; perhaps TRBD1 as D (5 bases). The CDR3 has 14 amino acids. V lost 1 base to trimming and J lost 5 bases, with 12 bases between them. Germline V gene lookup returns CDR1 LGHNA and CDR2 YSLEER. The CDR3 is CASSQVQGAHEQYF. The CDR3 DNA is TGCGCCAGCAGCCAAGTACAAGGGGCCCACGAGCAGTACTTC.

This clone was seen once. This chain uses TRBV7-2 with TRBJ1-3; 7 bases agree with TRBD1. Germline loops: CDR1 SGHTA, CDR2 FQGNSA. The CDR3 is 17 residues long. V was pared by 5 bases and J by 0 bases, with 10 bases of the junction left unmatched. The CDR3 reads CASSLRQGLSSGNTIYF. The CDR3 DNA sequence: TGTGCCAGCAGCCTACGACAGGGACTCTCCTCTGGAAACACCATATATTTT.

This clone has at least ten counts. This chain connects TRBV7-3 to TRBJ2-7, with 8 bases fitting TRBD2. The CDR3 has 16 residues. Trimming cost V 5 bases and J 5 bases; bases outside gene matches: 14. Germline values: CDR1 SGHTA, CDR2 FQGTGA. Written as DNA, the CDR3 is TGTGCCAGCAGCAAATCGCCACTAGCGGCGAGGGACGAGCAGTACTTC. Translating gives CASSKSPLAARDEQYF.

This chain's CDR3 is CASSETSGEWNEQFF. DNA for the CDR3: TGTGCCAGCAGTGAAACTAGCGGGGAATGGAATGAGCAGTTCTTC. The rearrangement uses TRBV6-1 and TRBJ2-1; 10 bases are shared with TRBD2. The CDR3 loop spans 15 amino acids. With V trimmed by 2 bases and J by 7 bases, 5 bases remained unmatched. Germline lookup yields CDR1 MNHNS and CDR2 SASEGT.

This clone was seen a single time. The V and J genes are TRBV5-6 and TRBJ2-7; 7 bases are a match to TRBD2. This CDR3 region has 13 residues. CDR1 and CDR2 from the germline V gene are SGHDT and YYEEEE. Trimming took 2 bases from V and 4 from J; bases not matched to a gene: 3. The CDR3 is CASSFGGGYEQYF. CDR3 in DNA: TGTGCCAGCAGCTTTGGGGGAGGGTACGAGCAGTACTTC.

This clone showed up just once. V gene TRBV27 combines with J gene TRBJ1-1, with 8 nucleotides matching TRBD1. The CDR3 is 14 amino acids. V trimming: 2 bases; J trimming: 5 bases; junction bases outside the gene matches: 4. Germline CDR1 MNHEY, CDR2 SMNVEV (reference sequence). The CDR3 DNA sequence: TGTGCCAGCAGTTTAATCCAGGGGGCAACTGAAGCTTTCTTT. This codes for CASSLIQGATEAFF.

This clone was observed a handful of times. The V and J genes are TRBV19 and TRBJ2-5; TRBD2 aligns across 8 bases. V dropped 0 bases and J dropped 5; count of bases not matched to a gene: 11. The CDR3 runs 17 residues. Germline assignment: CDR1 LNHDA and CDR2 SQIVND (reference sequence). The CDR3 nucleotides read TGTGCCAGTAGTATAGATCGAGGAGCGGGGGAAAGGGAGACCCAGTACTTC. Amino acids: CASSIDRGAGERETQYF.

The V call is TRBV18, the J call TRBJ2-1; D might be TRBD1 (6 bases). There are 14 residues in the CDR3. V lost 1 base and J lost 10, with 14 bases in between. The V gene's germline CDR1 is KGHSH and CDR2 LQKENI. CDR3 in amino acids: CASSPRDKRGEQFF. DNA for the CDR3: TGTGCCAGCTCACCACGGGACAAACGAGGAGAGCAGTTCTTC.

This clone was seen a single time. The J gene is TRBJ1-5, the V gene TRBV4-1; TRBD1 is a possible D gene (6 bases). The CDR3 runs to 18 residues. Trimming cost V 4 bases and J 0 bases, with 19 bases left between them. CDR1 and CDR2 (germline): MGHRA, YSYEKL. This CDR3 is CASSPLTGKAFSNQPQHF. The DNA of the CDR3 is TGCGCCAGCAGCCCACTAACAGGGAAAGCTTTTAGCAATCAGCCCCAGCATTTT.

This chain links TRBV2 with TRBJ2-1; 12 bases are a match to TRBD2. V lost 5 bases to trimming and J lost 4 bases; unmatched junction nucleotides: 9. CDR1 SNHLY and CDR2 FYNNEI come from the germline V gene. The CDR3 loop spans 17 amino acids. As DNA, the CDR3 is TGTGCCAGCAGTCCAAGTCAACTAGCGGGGGGATACAATGAGCAGTTCTTC. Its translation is CASSPSQLAGGYNEQFF.

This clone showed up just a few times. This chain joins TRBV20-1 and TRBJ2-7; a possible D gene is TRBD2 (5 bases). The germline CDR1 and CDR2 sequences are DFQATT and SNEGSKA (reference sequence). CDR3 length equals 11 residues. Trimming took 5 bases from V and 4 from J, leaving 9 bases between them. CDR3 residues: CSAPTKYEQYF. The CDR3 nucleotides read TGCAGTGCTCCGACTAAATACGAGCAGTACTTC.

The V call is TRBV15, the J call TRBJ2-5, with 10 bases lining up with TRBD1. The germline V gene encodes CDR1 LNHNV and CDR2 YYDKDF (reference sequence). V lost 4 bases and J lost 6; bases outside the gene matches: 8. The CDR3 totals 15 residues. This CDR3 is CATSMRQGALQTQYF. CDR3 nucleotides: TGTGCCACCAGCATGAGACAGGGGGCTCTTCAGACCCAGTACTTC.

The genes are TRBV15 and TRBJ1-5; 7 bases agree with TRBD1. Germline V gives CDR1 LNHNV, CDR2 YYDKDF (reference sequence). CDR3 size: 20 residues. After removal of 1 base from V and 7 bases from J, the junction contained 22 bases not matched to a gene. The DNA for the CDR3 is TGTGCCACCAGCAGAGTTCGCCCCGTTGGGAGGACAGGCACCTTGCAGCCCCAGCATTTT. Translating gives CATSRVRPVGRTGTLQPQHF.

This CDR3 is CASSPTGTSAYNEQFF. CDR3 in DNA: TGTGCCAGCAGTCCAACCGGGACTAGCGCTTACAATGAGCAGTTCTTC. This chain joins TRBV11-3 and TRBJ2-1; 10 bases are a match to TRBD2. With V trimmed by 6 bases and J by 4 bases, 9 bases remained unmatched. This CDR3 has 16 amino acids. Germline lookup yields CDR1 SGHNT and CDR2 YENEEA.

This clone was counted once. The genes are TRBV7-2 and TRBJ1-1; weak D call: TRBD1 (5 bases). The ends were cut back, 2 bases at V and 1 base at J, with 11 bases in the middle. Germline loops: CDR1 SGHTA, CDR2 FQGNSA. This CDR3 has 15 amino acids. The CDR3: CASSLSLGQNTEAFF. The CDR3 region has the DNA TGTGCCAGCAGCTTATCGCTGGGGCAGAACACTGAAGCTTTCTTT.

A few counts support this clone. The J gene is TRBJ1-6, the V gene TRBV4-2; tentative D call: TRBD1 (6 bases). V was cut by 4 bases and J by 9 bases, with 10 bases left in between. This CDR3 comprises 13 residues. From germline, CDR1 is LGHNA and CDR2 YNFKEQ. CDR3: CASSRGRGSPLHF. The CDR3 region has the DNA TGTGCCAGCAGCCGTGGCAGGGGTTCACCCCTCCACTTT.

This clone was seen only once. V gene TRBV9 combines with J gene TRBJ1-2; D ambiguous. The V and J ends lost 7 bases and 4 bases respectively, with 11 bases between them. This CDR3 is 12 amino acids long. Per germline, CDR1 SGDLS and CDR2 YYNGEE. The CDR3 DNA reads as TGTGCCAGCGGAACAGAGGGCTATGGCTACACCTTC. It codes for CASGTEGYGYTF. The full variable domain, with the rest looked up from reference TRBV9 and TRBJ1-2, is DSGVTQTPKHLITATGQRVTLRCSPRSGDLSVYWYQQSLDQGLQFLIQYYNGEERAKGNILERFSAQQFPDLHSELNLSSLELGDSALYFCASGTEGYGYTFGSGTRLTVV.

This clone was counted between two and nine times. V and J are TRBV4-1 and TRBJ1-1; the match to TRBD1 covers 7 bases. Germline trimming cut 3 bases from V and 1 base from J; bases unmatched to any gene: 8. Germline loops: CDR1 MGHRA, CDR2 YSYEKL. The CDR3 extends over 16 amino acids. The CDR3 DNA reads TGCGCCAGCAGCCAGGGACAGTTGGGGCGGAACACTGAAGCTTTCTTT. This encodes CASSQGQLGRNTEAFF.

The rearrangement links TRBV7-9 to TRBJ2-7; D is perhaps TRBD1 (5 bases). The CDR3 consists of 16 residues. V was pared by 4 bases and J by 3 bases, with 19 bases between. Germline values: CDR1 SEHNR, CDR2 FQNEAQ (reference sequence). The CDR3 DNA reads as TGTGCCAGCAGCTCGAGATCTAGTCAGGGTCGCTACGAGCAGTACTTC. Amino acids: CASSSRSSQGRYEQYF.

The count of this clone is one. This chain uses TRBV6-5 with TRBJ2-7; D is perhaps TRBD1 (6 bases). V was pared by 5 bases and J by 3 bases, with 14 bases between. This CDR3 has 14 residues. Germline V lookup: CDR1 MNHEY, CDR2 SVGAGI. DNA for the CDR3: TGTGCCAGCAGTCCTCTACAGGGCAGCTACGAGCAGTACTTC. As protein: CASSPLQGSYEQYF.